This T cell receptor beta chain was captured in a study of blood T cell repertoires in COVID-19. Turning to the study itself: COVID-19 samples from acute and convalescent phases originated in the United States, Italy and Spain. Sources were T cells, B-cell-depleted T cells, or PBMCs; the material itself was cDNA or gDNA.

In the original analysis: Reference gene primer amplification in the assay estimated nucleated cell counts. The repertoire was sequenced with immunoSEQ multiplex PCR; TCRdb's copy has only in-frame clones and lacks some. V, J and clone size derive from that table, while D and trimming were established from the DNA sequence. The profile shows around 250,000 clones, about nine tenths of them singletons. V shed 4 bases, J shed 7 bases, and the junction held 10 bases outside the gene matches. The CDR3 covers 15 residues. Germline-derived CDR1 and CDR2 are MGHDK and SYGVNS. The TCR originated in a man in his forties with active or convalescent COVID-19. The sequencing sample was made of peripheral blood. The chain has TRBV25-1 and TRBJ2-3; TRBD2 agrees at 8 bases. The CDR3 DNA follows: TGTGCCAGCAGTGCTTCGGGGGGGAAGGCGAATACGCAGTATTTT. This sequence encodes CASSASGGKANTQYF. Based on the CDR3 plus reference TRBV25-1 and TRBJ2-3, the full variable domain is EADIYQTPRYLVIGTGKKITLECSQTMGHDKMYWYQQDPGMELHLIHYSYGVNSTEKGDLSSESTVSRIRTEHFPLTLESARPSHTSQYLCASSASGGKANTQYFGPGTRLTVL.